The present T cell receptor beta chain was sequenced within a study of breast tumors, draining lymph nodes, adjacent tissues. This clonotype was counted many times. Its antigen is as yet unknown. TCRdb used MiXCR to reprocess the multiplex PCR reads, holding one entry per CDR3 protein. Of approximately 210,000 distinct CDR3 sequences in the sample, less than 40% are singletons; the top ten hold roughly 3.5%. The CDR3 runs 14 residues. Germline V gives CDR1 LNHDA, CDR2 SQIVND (reference sequence). V was cut by 3 bases and J by 3 bases, with 9 bases left in between. Samples came from axillary lymph nodes draining the breast cancer. Study outcomes and limitations: Tumors had less TCR diversity than lymph nodes, more than nontumor tissue. Compared with basal-like, luminal-like tumors shared significantly more repertoire with nontumor tissue. Data only fit, rather than demonstrated, lymph node origin of most tumor T cells. Findings are consistent with lymph node origin and intratumoral expansion of most tumor T cells.

This clonotype was obtained from a female donor with breast cancer. Some clones in this sample may be carry-over from other donors' samples. The sample comprised axillary lymph node tissue. The chain has TRBV19 and TRBJ1-5; no clear D. CDR3: CASSISAFNQPQHF. In nucleotides, the CDR3 is TGTGCCAGTAGTATTTCAGCGTTCAATCAGCCCCAGCATTTT.